Listed here are 18 T cell receptor beta chains from one sample, sequenced in a study of T cell responses to AZD1222 COVID-19 vaccine. Assay used: immunoSEQ multiplex PCR; TCRdb lists only in-frame clones, some missing. The table lists about 120,000 clones, approximately 86% of them singletons. The source material was peripheral blood, sampled on day 0 of AZD1222 vaccination. These receptors originate from an adult in good health.

The chain uses TRBV11-2 and TRBJ1-4, with D possibly being TRBD1 (5 bases). V was trimmed by 2 bases and J by 8 bases, leaving 15 bases between them. CDR1 is SGHAT and CDR2 is FQNNGV in the germline V gene. The CDR3 spans 15 residues. CDR3 DNA: TGTGCCAGCAGCTTATGGCAGGGAGGGAGAGAAAAACTGTTTTTT. It codes for CASSLWQGGREKLFF.

The chain joins TRBV6-5 to TRBJ2-7; 7 bases map to TRBD1. The CDR3 loop spans 14 amino acids. Trimming cost V 2 bases and J 3 bases; bases outside gene matches: 4. CDR1 MNHEY and CDR2 SVGAGI come from the germline V gene. For the CDR3, the DNA is TGTGCCAGCAGTTACGGAAGGGACAGCTACGAGCAGTACTTC. Its translation is CASSYGRDSYEQYF.

This sequence joins TRBV5-1 and TRBJ2-5; the D is unclear. There are 11 residues in the CDR3. Deletions cut 4 bases from V and 2 bases from J, with 3 bases between. CDR1 SGHRS and CDR2 YFSETQ come from the germline V gene. The CDR3 DNA sequence: TGCGCCAGCAGCCAGCAAGAGACCCAGTACTTC. Translation: CASSQQETQYF.

This clone is a singleton in its sample. J is TRBJ1-2 and V is TRBV6-2 or TRBV6-3; D is ambiguous. The CDR3 is 14 residues long. The germline V gene encodes CDR1 MNHEY and CDR2 SVGEGT. V lost 0 bases and J lost 2, with 7 bases in between. In nucleotides, the CDR3 is TGTGCCAGCAGTTACTCTGGCAGAAACTATGGCTACACCTTC. Translation gives CASSYSGRNYGYTF.

The chain employs TRBV24-1 and TRBJ2-7; no clear D. V was shortened by 6 bases and J by 6 bases, with 11 bases between the two germline ends. Germline lookup yields CDR1 KGHDR and CDR2 SFDVKD. CDR3 length equals 12 residues. The CDR3 loop is CATSKGPSEQYF. The CDR3 region has the DNA TGTGCCACCAGTAAAGGCCCCTCCGAGCAGTACTTC.

The chain links TRBV6-2 or TRBV6-3 to TRBJ1-5; D unresolved. Trimming shortened V by 0 bases and J by 6 bases, and 3 bases separated the two germline ends. CDR1 is MNHEY, CDR2 SVGEGT, per germline. The CDR3 runs 12 residues. CDR3 sequence reads: CASSYSIQPQHF. CDR3 nucleotide sequence: TGTGCCAGCAGTTACTCGATTCAGCCCCAGCATTTT.

The chain has TRBV6-5 and TRBJ1-2, with TRBD1 as a possible D gene (5 bases). Germline CDR1 and CDR2: MNHEY and SVGAGI. V lost 8 bases to trimming and J lost 1 base, with 14 bases between them. The CDR3 covers 14 residues. The DNA of the CDR3 is TGTGCCAGCGTACACGGGGGACTTAACTATGGCTACACCTTC. This codes for CASVHGGLNYGYTF.

This chain links TRBV7-2 with TRBJ1-1, with a possible D match to TRBD1 (5 bases). The V and J ends lost 5 bases and 5 bases respectively, with 12 bases between them. Germline V gene sequence: CDR1 SGHTA, CDR2 FQGNSA. The CDR3 length is 13 residues. The CDR3 reads CASSVRVGTEAFF. CDR3 coding DNA: TGTGCCAGCAGCGTCAGGGTTGGGACTGAAGCTTTCTTT.

As DNA, the CDR3 is TGTGCCAGCAGCTGGGAGGGAGCGGGAGCCTACAATGAGCAGTTCTTC. This sequence encodes CASSWEGAGAYNEQFF. V is TRBV5-4 and J is TRBJ2-1; 8 nucleotides agree with TRBD2. The CDR3 runs to 16 residues. Germline V gives CDR1 SGHNT, CDR2 YYREEE (reference sequence). J gave up 2 bases and V 3 bases, and 7 bases lay outside the gene matches.

The genes are TRBV19 and TRBJ1-1; D unresolved. The germline V gene encodes CDR1 LNHDA and CDR2 SQIVND (reference sequence). This CDR3 contains 13 residues. The ends were cut back, 5 bases at V and 0 bases at J, with 7 bases in the middle. The CDR3 region has the DNA TGTGCCAGTAGTCCCTATATGAACACTGAAGCTTTCTTT. The encoded protein is CASSPYMNTEAFF.

The rearrangement joins TRBV24-1 to TRBJ1-1; TRBD1 might be the D (6 bases). Germline values: CDR1 KGHDR, CDR2 SFDVKD. V lost 10 bases and J lost 2, with 19 bases in between. CDR3 length: 15 residues. The CDR3 DNA is TGTGCCACTCCAACGGGGGCAATCCCCAACACTGAAGCTTTCTTT. It is translated as CATPTGAIPNTEAFF.

The chain employs TRBV29-1 and TRBJ2-2; D is undetermined. Per the germline V gene, CDR1 is SQVTM and CDR2 is ANQGSEA. The CDR3 sequence is 12 residues long. The V end lost 2 bases, the J end lost 6 bases, and 7 bases lay between the germline ends. The CDR3 DNA follows: TGCAGCGTTGAAACAGCTTCCGGGGAGCTGTTTTTT. This encodes CSVETASGELFF.

This chain uses TRBV6-1 with TRBJ1-3; tentatively, D is TRBD1 (5 bases). The CDR3 has 15 residues. Looked up from germline, CDR1 is MNHNS and CDR2 is SASEGT. V lost 2 bases to trimming and J lost 0 bases, with 8 bases between them. CDR3 loop: CASSEQGHSGNTIYF. The CDR3, as DNA: TGTGCCAGCAGTGAACAGGGCCACTCTGGAAACACCATATATTTT.

The chain recombines TRBV7-2 with TRBJ1-5, with D perhaps TRBD1 (5 bases). The germline V gene encodes CDR1 SGHTA and CDR2 FQGNSA. The V end lost 5 bases, the J end lost 7 bases, and 12 bases lay between the germline ends. The CDR3 extends over 13 amino acids. CDR3 protein: CASSAQGRQPQHF. The CDR3, as DNA: TGTGCCAGCAGCGCCCAGGGACGCCAGCCCCAGCATTTT. Full variable domain (rest looked up from reference TRBV7-2 and TRBJ1-5): GAGVSQSPSNKVTEKGKDVELRCDPISGHTALYWYRQSLGQGLEFLIYFQGNSAPDKSGLPSDRFSAERTGGSVSTLTIQRTQQEDSAVYLCASSAQGRQPQHFGDGTRLSIL.

The chain combines TRBV21-1 with TRBJ2-1; the table's TRBD1 call for D was not verified on the DNA. TRBV21-1 is termed a pseudogene. This CDR3 spans 16 amino acids. CDR3: CASSSHRGVSYNEQFF. The CDR3 bases are TGTGCCAGCAGCTCCCACAGGGGTGTTTCCTACAATGAGCAGTTCTTC.

The CDR3 region has the DNA TGTGCCAGCAGCGTATCGACAGGGGAGGCCTACGAGCAGTACTTC. Translating gives CASSVSTGEAYEQYF. This chain uses TRBV11-2 with TRBJ2-7; 8 positions match TRBD1. The length of the CDR3 is 15 residues. V lost 5 bases and J lost 2; bases outside the gene matches: 8. Germline loops: CDR1 SGHAT, CDR2 FQNNGV. Variable domain in full (rest from reference TRBV11-2 and TRBJ2-7): EAGVAQSPRYKIIEKRQSVAFWCNPISGHATLYWYQQILGQGPKLLIQFQNNGVVDDSQLPKDRFSAERLKGVDSTLKIQPAKLEDSAVYLCASSVSTGEAYEQYFGPGTRLTVT.

The chain joins TRBV4-3 to TRBJ2-5; 10 bases are a match to TRBD2. V was clipped by 1 base and J by 5 bases; unmatched bases: 13. The CDR3 runs 18 residues. Germline CDR1 reads LGHNA; CDR2 reads YSLEER. CDR3 sequence reads: CASSQGRLAGDSRETQYF. The CDR3 DNA follows: TGCGCCAGCAGCCAAGGGAGGCTAGCGGGAGATTCTAGGGAGACCCAGTACTTC.

This chain connects TRBV6-5 to TRBJ1-3; 8 positions agree with TRBD1. The CDR3 extends over 15 amino acids. The germline gives CDR1 MNHEY, CDR2 SVGAGI. The junction had 9 bases not matched to a gene; V was cut back by 7 bases and J by 4 bases. CDR3 region: CASTARTGSGNTIYF. As DNA, the CDR3 is TGTGCCAGCACCGCGCGGACAGGGAGCGGAAACACCATATATTTT.